This TCR beta chain was sequenced for a study of response to subunit inactivated influenza vaccine. Study conclusions and caveats: Few additional T cells are recruited per seasonal influenza vaccination, authors suggested.

Germline assignment: CDR1 SGHRS and CDR2 YFSETQ. CDR3 length: 15 residues. The V and J ends lost 1 base and 3 bases, in that order; junction bases with no gene match: 4. MiXCR, run by TCRdb on the RT-PCR reads, gives a single entry per CDR3 protein. This repertoire shows around 540,000 distinct CDR3 sequences, roughly 12% found once; its top ten account for more than 8.5%. This clonotype was seen more than once but under ten times. What it recognizes is unknown. The V and J genes are TRBV5-1 and TRBJ2-5; TRBD2 matches 9 bases. The material was PBMCs from blood, obtained on the day of vaccination. The sequence was obtained from a man aged 45-65 years who received an inactivated influenza vaccine. In DNA form, the CDR3 reads TGCGCCAGCAGCTTGATTGCGGGGGGGGAAGAGACCCAGTACTTC. Encoded protein: CASSLIAGGEETQYF.